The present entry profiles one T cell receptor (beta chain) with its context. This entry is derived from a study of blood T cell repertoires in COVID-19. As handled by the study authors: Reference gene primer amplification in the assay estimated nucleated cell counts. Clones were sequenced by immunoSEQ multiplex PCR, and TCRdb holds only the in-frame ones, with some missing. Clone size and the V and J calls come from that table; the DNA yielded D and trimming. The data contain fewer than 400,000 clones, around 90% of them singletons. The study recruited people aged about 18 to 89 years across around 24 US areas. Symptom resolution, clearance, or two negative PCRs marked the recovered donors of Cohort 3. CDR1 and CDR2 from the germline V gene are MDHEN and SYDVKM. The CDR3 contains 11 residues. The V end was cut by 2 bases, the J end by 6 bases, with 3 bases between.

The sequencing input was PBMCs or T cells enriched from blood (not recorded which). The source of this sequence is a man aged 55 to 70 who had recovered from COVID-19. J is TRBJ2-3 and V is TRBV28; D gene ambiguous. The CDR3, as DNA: TGTGCCAGCAGTTTAGCGGATACGCAGTATTTT. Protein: CASSLADTQYF.